Below, 30 T cell receptor beta chains from the same sample are listed, as sequenced in a study of vaccination and CD4 T cells after COVID-19. The study sequenced cultured CD4+ T cell DNA using the Oncomine TCR Beta short-read assay. One entry per CDR3 protein, called by TCRdb with MiXCR from the PCR reads. The sample shows more than 6,000 distinct CDR3 sequences, approximately 42% of them seen only once. No antigen has been assigned to these receptors. The treatment is: roughly 10-day PBMC culture with coronavirus spike peptide pools or control peptides (ViraFEST assay). The sample was CD4+ T cells from blood, cultured in vitro. All receptors come from a human donor who had recovered from COVID-19.

The rearrangement links TRBV18 to TRBJ1-1; D is unresolved. Trimming shortened V by 0 bases and J by 5 bases, and 10 bases separated the two germline ends. The CDR3 spans 14 residues. Germline lookup yields CDR1 KGHSH and CDR2 LQKENI. CDR3 residues: CASSPPQWGTEAFF. The CDR3 DNA reads as TGTGCCAGCTCACCACCCCAATGGGGTACTGAAGCTTTCTTT. Looking up the rest from reference TRBV18 and TRBJ1-1 gives the full variable domain: NAGVMQNPRHLVRRRGQEARLRCSPMKGHSHVYWYRQLPEEGLKFMVYLQKENIIDESGMPKERFSAEFPKEGPSILRIQQVVRGDSAAYFCASSPPQWGTEAFFGQGTRLTVV.

The gene calls are TRBV6-5 and TRBJ2-6, with a tentative D call TRBD1 (6 bases). CDR3 length: 16 amino acids. Deletions cut 6 bases from V and 2 bases from J, with 14 bases between. CDR1 and CDR2 (germline): MNHEY, SVGAGI. CDR3 in amino acids: CASRYQSGAGANVLTF. Written as DNA, the CDR3 is TGTGCCAGCAGGTACCAGTCAGGGGCTGGGGCCAACGTCCTGACTTTC.

For this clonotype: A junction boundary mismatches the germline segment, possibly from a read error. CDR3 loop: CASGPGHLRGTEALF. Written as DNA, the CDR3 is TGTGCCAGCGGACCAGGACACCTCCGTGGCACTGAAGCTCTCTTT. This chain uses TRBV2 with TRBJ1-1; D perhaps matches TRBD1 (5 bases). Germline V gene sequence: CDR1 SNHLY, CDR2 FYNNEI. This CDR3 has 15 amino acids.

This clonotype occurred once. The V and J genes are TRBV7-3 and TRBJ2-3; the match to TRBD2 covers 9 bases. Germline V gene lookup returns CDR1 SGHTA and CDR2 FQGTGA. V shed 5 bases, J shed 2 bases, and the junction held 5 bases outside the gene matches. This CDR3 comprises 15 residues. DNA for the CDR3: TGTGCCAGCAGCCTCCTAGCGGGGCACACAGATACGCAGTATTTT. Amino acids: CASSLLAGHTDTQYF.

CDR3 in amino acids: CASTRRGTDTQYF. CDR3 in DNA: TGTGCCAGCACCCGGCGGGGCACAGATACGCAGTATTTT. This rearrangement joins TRBV5-4 to TRBJ2-3; tentative D call: TRBD2 (5 bases). Germline CDR1 and CDR2: SGHNT and YYREEE (reference sequence). The CDR3 length is 13 residues. The germline V and J ends were trimmed by 6 bases and 1 base, with 9 bases remaining between them.

The chain couples TRBV20-1 to TRBJ2-3, with unresolved D. Germline assignment: CDR1 DFQATT and CDR2 SNEGSKA (reference sequence). With 2 bases removed from V and 6 bases from J, the gap between germline ends came to 9 bases. This CDR3 is built from 12 residues. The CDR3 reads CSARRPPDTQYF. The CDR3 coding sequence is TGCAGTGCTAGACGGCCCCCGGATACGCAGTATTTT.

V and J are TRBV6-5 and TRBJ1-6; TRBD1 is a possible D gene (5 bases). The V end was cut by 0 bases, the J end by 6 bases, with 15 bases between. This CDR3 has 17 amino acids. Looked up from germline, CDR1 is MNHEY and CDR2 is SVGAGI. CDR3 DNA sequence: TGTGCCAGCAGTTACTCGAGGGCGGGGCAGGGTAATTCACCCCTCCACTTT. Translating gives CASSYSRAGQGNSPLHF.

The gene calls are TRBV6-1 and TRBJ2-2; TRBD1 might be the D (6 bases). The germline CDR1 and CDR2 sequences are MNHNS and SASEGT. The length of the CDR3 is 15 residues. Trimming left V 3 bases short and J 6 bases short, with 14 bases between. The CDR3 protein is CASSDVQGWPGELFF. CDR3 sequence (DNA): TGTGCCAGCAGTGATGTTCAGGGGTGGCCCGGGGAGCTGTTTTTT.

This clonotype has a handful of counts. The J gene is TRBJ2-7, the V gene TRBV6-2 or TRBV6-3; D is possibly TRBD2 (5 bases). V was clipped by 4 bases and J by 4 bases, with 20 bases between them. The CDR3 has 16 amino acids. CDR1 MNHEY and CDR2 SVGEGT come from the germline V gene. This CDR3 reads CASSSGFWPSVYEQYF. The DNA for the CDR3 is TGTGCCAGCAGTTCGGGGTTTTGGCCGTCAGTTTACGAGCAGTACTTC.

The chain couples TRBV25-1 to TRBJ1-4, with TRBD1 identical over 7 bases. The CDR3 runs 17 residues. Germline V gene data show CDR1 as MGHDK and CDR2 as SYGVNS. V gave up 1 base and J gave up 6 bases; unmatched junction bases: 11. CDR3 coding DNA: TGTGCCAGCAGTGAATCCGAGTACAGGGGAGGAGATGAAAAACTGTTTTTT. This codes for CASSESEYRGGDEKLFF. The entire variable domain, with the rest obtained from reference TRBV25-1 and TRBJ1-4, is as follows: EADIYQTPRYLVIGTGKKITLECSQTMGHDKMYWYQQDPGMELHLIHYSYGVNSTEKGDLSSESTVSRIRTEHFPLTLESARPSHTSQYLCASSESEYRGGDEKLFFGSGTQLSVL.

The CDR3 DNA is TGTGCCAGCAGCCCACCCCCGGGACAGCTTCAAGAGACCCAGTACTTC. It is translated as CASSPPPGQLQETQYF. The chain has TRBV7-9 and TRBJ2-5, with 7 bases that match TRBD1. The CDR3 is made up of 16 amino acids. The junction had 11 bases not matched to a gene; V was cut back by 5 bases and J by 2 bases. Germline lookup yields CDR1 SEHNR and CDR2 FQNEAQ (reference sequence).

V usage is TRBV19 and J usage is TRBJ1-3; D is perhaps TRBD1 (5 bases). The germline V gene has CDR1 LNHDA and CDR2 SQIVND (reference sequence). Trimming stripped 8 bases from V and 9 bases from J, with 17 bases between. This CDR3 is built from 13 residues. CDR3 region: CASHETGRGTIYF. CDR3 nucleotides: TGTGCCAGTCATGAAACCGGGAGGGGCACCATATATTTT.

V usage is TRBV18 and J usage is TRBJ2-7; no definite D call. Germline V lookup: CDR1 KGHSH, CDR2 LQKENI. The CDR3 spans 13 residues. Trimming cost V 2 bases and J 5 bases, with 10 bases left between them. The CDR3 DNA reads as TGTGCCAGCTCACCAGTCGCTGGGGACGAGCAGTACTTC. Residues: CASSPVAGDEQYF.

The rearrangement uses TRBV6-1 and TRBJ2-5; 7 positions match TRBD1. Germline assignment: CDR1 MNHNS and CDR2 SASEGT. The CDR3 loop spans 14 amino acids. After removal of 6 bases from V and 2 bases from J, the junction contained 6 bases not matched to a gene. In nucleotides, the CDR3 is TGTGCCAGCAGCTTACAACAGGGGCAAGAGACCCAGTACTTC. This encodes CASSLQQGQETQYF.

The chain links TRBV5-1 to TRBJ2-7, with D unresolved. The V end was cut by 2 bases, the J end by 1 base, with 16 bases between. There are 16 residues in the CDR3. Germline CDR1 reads SGHRS; CDR2 reads YFSETQ. The CDR3, as DNA: TGCGCCAGCAGCTTTATGTACAAAGGAAGTTCCTACGAGCAGTACTTC. Its translation is CASSFMYKGSSYEQYF. The full variable domain, with the rest looked up from reference TRBV5-1 and TRBJ2-7, is KAGVTQTPRYLIKTRGQQVTLSCSPISGHRSVSWYQQTPGQGLQFLFEYFSETQRNKGNFPGRFSGRQFSNSRSEMNVSTLELGDSALYLCASSFMYKGSSYEQYFGPGTRLTVT.

The CDR3 here is CASSLRSREGTGELFF. The CDR3 coding sequence is TGTGCCAGCAGTTTACGTAGCAGGGAGGGTACCGGGGAGCTGTTTTTT. J is TRBJ2-2 and V is TRBV27; 7 positions agree with TRBD2. The CDR3 sequence is 16 residues long. Trimming removed 2 bases from V and 5 bases from J; junction bases left unmatched: 8. Germline V lookup: CDR1 MNHEY, CDR2 SMNVEV (reference sequence).

Only a few counts were recorded for this clonotype. The chain uses TRBV20-1 and TRBJ1-5; no reliable D call. Germline CDR1 reads DFQATT; CDR2 reads SNEGSKA (reference sequence). Trimming pared 0 bases from V and 0 bases from J, leaving 15 bases between. The CDR3 spans 17 residues. The CDR3 is CSARDSRMDGSNQPQHF. The CDR3 DNA reads as TGCAGTGCTAGAGATTCCCGAATGGACGGTAGCAATCAGCCCCAGCATTTT.

The chain has TRBV24-1 and TRBJ2-3, with 9 bases matching TRBD2. The V gene's germline CDR1 is KGHDR and CDR2 SFDVKD. The CDR3 has 16 residues. J gave up 2 bases and V 3 bases, and 5 bases lay outside the gene matches. The CDR3 loop is CATSDEGLAYTDTQYF. CDR3 bases: TGTGCCACCAGTGATGAGGGACTAGCATACACAGATACGCAGTATTTT.

The gene calls are TRBV4-3 and TRBJ1-2; D unclear. Germline CDR1 and CDR2: LGHNA and YSLEER. Between the trimmed V and J ends, which lost 1 base and 7 bases, there was a span of 10 bases. The length of the CDR3 is 13 residues. CDR3 nucleotides: TGCGCCAGCAGCCAAGGGCGTGGGCCTGGCTACACCTTC. It encodes CASSQGRGPGYTF.

The chain uses TRBV6-5 and TRBJ2-4; maybe TRBD2 (5 bases). The V end was cut by 0 bases, the J end by 1 base, with 13 bases between. CDR1 and CDR2 (germline): MNHEY, SVGAGI. This CDR3 is built from 17 residues. The CDR3 DNA sequence: TGTGCCAGCAGTTACTCGGGGAGACTTGGGGCCAAAAACATTCAGTACTTC. Protein sequence: CASSYSGRLGAKNIQYF.

This clonotype was detected only a few times. The chain has TRBV12-3 or TRBV12-4 and TRBJ2-7, with 15 bases aligning to TRBD2. Trimming cost V 4 bases and J 4 bases; bases outside gene matches: 11. The CDR3 extends over 18 amino acids. CDR3 loop: CASSSLLGLAGGPYEQYF. CDR3 DNA sequence: TGTGCCAGCAGTTCTCTCTTGGGACTAGCGGGGGGACCATACGAGCAGTACTTC.

Of note for this clonotype: The junction departs from the called germline gene at one end, perhaps through a read error. The gene calls are TRBV6-2 or TRBV6-3 and TRBJ1-2; 7 bases are a match to TRBD1. Germline CDR1 MNHEY, CDR2 SVGEGT. The CDR3 totals 16 residues. The CDR3 spells CASNYNPRGPGRSYTF. The CDR3 DNA reads as TGTGCCAGCAATTACAACCCAAGGGGGCCGGGGAGAAGCTACACCTTC.

This chain uses TRBV4-1 with TRBJ1-6; D remains unclear. The CDR3 is made up of 16 amino acids. CDR1 and CDR2 from the germline V gene are MGHRA and YSYEKL. Trimming pared 5 bases from V and 9 bases from J, leaving 20 bases between. Written as DNA, the CDR3 is TGCGCCAGCAGCTGGACGTACTTAGCGAATGGTTCACCCCTCCACTTT. Encoded protein: CASSWTYLANGSPLHF.

This clonotype is judged medium-sized. Here the CDR3 reads CASGEAGNTIYF. The CDR3 DNA sequence: TGTGCCAGCGGAGAAGCTGGAAACACCATATATTTT. The rearrangement links TRBV28 to TRBJ1-3; D gene uncertain. Deletions cut 8 bases from V and 2 bases from J, with 7 bases between. This CDR3 comprises 12 residues. Per germline, CDR1 MDHEN and CDR2 SYDVKM.

The table lists this clonotype with a few counts. The chain employs TRBV19 and TRBJ1-2, with D uncertain. Trimming removed 2 bases at V and 8 bases at J, with 9 bases between. The CDR3 is 12 residues long. Germline CDR1 is LNHDA and CDR2 is SQIVND (reference sequence). The CDR3 nucleotides are TGTGCCAGTAGTATATACGACCAGGGCTACACCTTC. Translation gives CASSIYDQGYTF.

This chain joins TRBV20-1 and TRBJ2-5; 8 nucleotides align to TRBD2. Germline V gene sequence: CDR1 DFQATT, CDR2 SNEGSKA (reference sequence). V was pared by 1 base and J by 5 bases, with 15 bases of the junction left unmatched. This CDR3 has 17 amino acids. CDR3 sequence reads: CSARVGSGGPGWETQYF. The CDR3 nucleotides are TGCAGTGCTAGAGTCGGCAGCGGGGGACCGGGGTGGGAGACCCAGTACTTC.

J is TRBJ2-5 and V is TRBV7-8; 7 nucleotides match TRBD2. In germline, CDR1 is SGHVS, CDR2 FQNEAQ. V shed 1 base, J shed 1 base, and the junction held 9 bases outside the gene matches. This CDR3 is 17 amino acids long. As DNA, the CDR3 is TGTGCCAGCAGCTTAGTTGGCGCGGGAGTTCCCCAAGAGACCCAGTACTTC. Translated: CASSLVGAGVPQETQYF.

V and J are TRBV6-1 and TRBJ2-7; a weak D match, TRBD1 (6 bases). The CDR3 is 13 residues long. Trimming cost V 6 bases and J 9 bases, with 18 bases left between them. Germline V gene data show CDR1 as MNHNS and CDR2 as SASEGT. CDR3 DNA sequence: TGTGCCAGCAGGGACCCACAGGGTTTCGGGCAGTACTTC. It translates to CASRDPQGFGQYF.

The rearrangement uses TRBV19 and TRBJ1-5; D is perhaps TRBD1 (5 bases). The CDR3 is 20 residues long. Germline V lookup: CDR1 LNHDA, CDR2 SQIVND (reference sequence). The V end was cut by 6 bases, the J end by 1 base, with 28 bases between. The CDR3 DNA reads as TGTGCCAGTAGCCCTAGGAGGAGGGGAGCAGGGTTGGTGAGCAATCAGCCCCAGCATTTT. The encoded protein is CASSPRRRGAGLVSNQPQHF.

The chain combines TRBV7-8 with TRBJ2-5; possibly TRBD1 or TRBD2 for D (6 bases each). Germline-derived CDR1 and CDR2 are SGHVS and FQNEAQ. V gave up 2 bases and J gave up 5 bases, with 15 bases separating them. This CDR3 has 15 amino acids. CDR3 loop: CASSLSTLGGETQYF. Here the CDR3 DNA reads TGTGCCAGCAGCTTATCTACTCTAGGGGGGGAGACCCAGTACTTC.